This T cell receptor beta chain came from a study of glioma-infiltrating T cells. Germline CDR1 reads DFQATT; CDR2 reads SNEGSKA (reference sequence). The CDR3 length is 13 residues. In the case of this clonotype: Its antigen is unidentified. A read error may explain this, as a much larger clone is one base away.

Using RNA template, CDR3s of TCR alpha and beta were amplified with iRepertoire arm-PCR. One entry per CDR3 protein, called by TCRdb with MiXCR from the multiplex PCR reads. The table records under 200,000 distinct CDR3 sequences, more than 35% of them present only once. Overall study results and limits: Non-neoplastic patients had below-expected tissue-blood divergence, while all gliomas exceeded expectation.

The TCR sequence derives from a human donor with low-grade glioma or glioblastoma, undergoing nonglioma brain surgery, or in good health (not recorded which). The J gene is TRBJ2-5, the V gene TRBV20-1, with 9 bases that match TRBD2. The end of the DNA is better explained by TRBJ2-7, so the J call may be wrong. Specimen: glioma tissue, nonneoplastic brain tissue, or PBMCs (not recorded which). The CDR3 is CSALAGPLSEQYF. For the CDR3, the DNA is TGCAGTGCTCTAGCGGGGCCTTTAAGCGAGCAGTACTTC.